These 2 T cell receptor beta chains share one sample of origin, sequenced in a study of blood T cell repertoires in COVID-19. Repertoires were generated with immunoSEQ multiplex PCR, while TCRdb's copy carries only in-frame clones and drops some. The sample gives some 330,000 clones, less than 90% of which show up once; around 5% is in the top ten. The specimen was PBMCs or T cells enriched from blood (not recorded which). Source of these receptors: a woman between 45 and 65 years old who had recovered from COVID-19.

The chain has TRBV6-5 and TRBJ2-5; weak D call: TRBD2 (6 bases). V was clipped by 6 bases and J by 5 bases, with 19 bases between them. Germline CDR1 is MNHEY and CDR2 is SVGAGI. The CDR3 extends over 15 amino acids. In DNA, the CDR3 is TGTGCCAGCAGCCGTAGGAGGGACGCCTTTGAGACCCAGTACTTC. Its translation is CASSRRRDAFETQYF.

The rearrangement joins TRBV6-4 to TRBJ1-2; tentatively, D is TRBD1 (5 bases). The length of the CDR3 is 14 residues. V shed 4 bases and J shed 10 bases, with 19 bases lying between them. Germline V gene sequence: CDR1 MRHNA, CDR2 SNTAGT. The CDR3 loop reads CASSGDWGAGDYTF. The CDR3 DNA reads as TGTGCCAGCAGTGGAGATTGGGGCGCTGGGGACTACACCTTC.